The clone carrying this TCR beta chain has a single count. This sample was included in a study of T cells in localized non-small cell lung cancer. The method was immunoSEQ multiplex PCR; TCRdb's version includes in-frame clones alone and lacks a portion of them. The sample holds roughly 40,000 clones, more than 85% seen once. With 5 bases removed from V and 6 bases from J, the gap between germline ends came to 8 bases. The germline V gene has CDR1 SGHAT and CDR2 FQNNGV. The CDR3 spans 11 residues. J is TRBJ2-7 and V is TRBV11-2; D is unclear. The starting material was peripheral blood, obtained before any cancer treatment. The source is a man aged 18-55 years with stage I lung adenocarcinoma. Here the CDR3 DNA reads TGTGCCAGCAGCCGAACCCCCGAGCAGTACTTC. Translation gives CASSRTPEQYF.